The sequence of this T cell receptor (beta chain) was determined in a study of T cells in women clearing cervical HPV infection. Study findings and constraints: Each sample's T-cell count was unknown, possibly confounding richness. CIN3+ cases had significantly higher TCR repertoire richness than controls, but evenness did not differ. Combining TCR richness with V gene abundances gave approximately 0.84 AUC.

As concerns this clone: Its antigen is still unknown. Coverage ceases 3 residues before the CDR3 finishes, and the germline J gene fills in the end.

This CDR3 is built from 16 residues. The J segment lost 5 bases and the V segment lost 6 bases, leaving 11 bases of the junction unmatched. Average input was around 1,300 ng genomic DNA for immunoSEQ TCR beta CDR3 amplification. Method: immunoSEQ multiplex PCR; TCRdb's copy keeps in-frame clones and lacks some. This sample carries fewer than 40,000 clones, with 5.5% to 8.5% going to the ten biggest clones. The sample was blood buffy coat. The source is a woman between 18 and 70 years old with a cervical HPV16 infection that either progressed to CIN3+ or cleared (not recorded which). V is TRBV12-3 or TRBV12-4 and J is TRBJ2-1; 9 nucleotides agree with TRBD2. CDR3 protein: CASSRTTLAGHNEQFF. The covered CDR3 bases are TGTGCCAGCAGCCGCACCACCCTAGCGGGGCACAATGAG.